This T cell receptor beta chain was captured by sequencing in a study of T-cell reconstitution after alpha-beta-depleted transplantation in children. Study-wide findings and caveats: Once a year had passed after transplant, T-cell counts and diversity came mostly from newly produced T cells.

Preparation of the TCRbeta library involved a method that used unique molecular identifiers. TCRdb ran MiXCR on the PCR reads and lists one entry per CDR3 protein. The repertoire holds 550,000 to 800,000 distinct CDR3 sequences, with around 13% as singletons. This clonotype occurred a few times. Its antigen is undetermined. CDR1 KGHSH and CDR2 LQKENI come from the germline V gene. The CDR3 length is 15 residues. Between the trimmed V and J ends, which lost 4 bases and 1 base, there was a span of 10 bases. The TCR was taken from a girl aged 2-10 years with congenital amegakaryocytic thrombocytopenia, due to receive a stem cell transplant. The genes are TRBV18 and TRBJ2-2, with a possible D match to TRBD1 (6 bases). The source was PBMCs, collected before TCRalphabeta/CD19-depleted stem cell transplant. CDR3: CASSREGQNTGELFF. In DNA, the CDR3 is TGTGCCAGCTCACGAGAGGGACAGAACACCGGGGAGCTGTTTTTT.